This is a list of T cell receptor beta chains from one sample in a study of shared clonotypes between healthy human individuals. TCRdb keeps only in-frame clones here, not all; method: immunoSEQ multiplex PCR. In the table there are around 2,000,000 clones, roughly 94% of which are singletons. Sequenced: naive CD4+ T cells sorted from blood. The receptors shown here come from a man in his late teens or twenties in good health. CDR3s include the opening cysteine and the closing phenylalanine or tryptophan. Fields, in order: V gene, J gene, CDR3 protein.

TRBV5-1	TRBJ1-1	CASSFQGNTEAFF
TRBV6-1	TRBJ1-1	CASRHLSANEAFF
TRBV6-6	TRBJ1-1	CASRARGMNTEAFF
TRBV5-1	TRBJ2-5	CASSFGGQGSRETQYF
TRBV2	TRBJ1-2	CASSVGQDNGYTF
TRBV28	TRBJ1-6	CASTGSDRGGYNSPLHF
TRBV2	TRBJ2-1	CASSERGAGNEQFF
TRBV27	TRBJ1-4	CASSFSGSGEKLFF
TRBV28	TRBJ2-7	CASSKEVLGRRYEQYF
TRBV18	TRBJ1-5	CASSPRHEGNQPQHF
TRBV28	TRBJ1-5	CASSLWNQPQHF
TRBV18	TRBJ2-7	CASSPGLAGGASYEQYF
TRBV19	TRBJ1-5	CASKQGSEGQPQHF
TRBV6-1	TRBJ2-5	CASSESLGAGQETQYF
TRBV2	TRBJ1-1	CASGRMNTEAFF
TRBV6-5	TRBJ2-7	CASRAEDLGGYEQYF
TRBV5-1	TRBJ2-5	CASSLAGGRGETQYF
TRBV6-1	TRBJ2-7	CASSAGGPWYEQYF
TRBV28	TRBJ1-1	CASNEIGTGENTEAFF
TRBV6-6	TRBJ1-2	CASSHPGTKVYGYTF
TRBV2	TRBJ2-1	CASSASLAGGWVPQFF
TRBV7-2	TRBJ2-7	CASSQTSGSYEQYF
TRBV19	TRBJ2-7	CASSIGRSYEQYF
TRBV18	TRBJ1-2	CASSAQGDYGYTF
TRBV6-6	TRBJ2-7	CASTRGGSYEQYF
TRBV5-6	TRBJ2-5	CASSSGLAGGVQETQYF
TRBV7-2	TRBJ2-3	CASSPDGGAASTDTQYF
TRBV5-8	TRBJ2-2	CASSRVSHNTGELFF
TRBV6-6	TRBJ1-5	CASTVTADQPQHF
TRBV5-5	TRBJ1-6	CASSRSRGRDNSPLHF
TRBV7-6	TRBJ2-1	CASSLPSGPNEQFF
TRBV30	TRBJ1-4	CAWIPQGPGEKLFF
TRBV30	TRBJ1-1	CAWSPGLRMNTEAFF
TRBV2	TRBJ2-2	CASSESGLAGVTGELFF
TRBV4-1	TRBJ1-2	CASSRGQNYGYTF
TRBV5-1	TRBJ2-2	CASSFYTGELFF
TRBV4-1	TRBJ1-4	CASSQGPDRGEKLFF
TRBV20-1	TRBJ2-7	CSARIGDEQYF
TRBV18	TRBJ2-7	CASSLFRAYSYEQYF
TRBV11-2	TRBJ2-1	CASSPQGRHEQFF
TRBV7-2	TRBJ2-7	CASSSNYEQYF
TRBV10-3	TRBJ1-2	CAISEWEYYGYTF